This T cell receptor (beta chain) was observed in a study of T-cell memory formation after mild COVID-19. The 5'RACE method, run with constant-segment primers, produced TCR alpha and TCR beta cDNA libraries (carrying sample barcodes and UMIs). Each CDR3 protein is one row after TCRdb ran MiXCR on the 5' RACE reads. The repertoire holds 150,000 to 200,000 distinct CDR3 sequences, with roughly 28% as singletons. The V segment lost 0 bases and the J segment 4 bases; nucleotides outside the gene matches: 17. The CDR3 has 19 amino acids. Looked up from germline, CDR1 is DFQATT and CDR2 is SNEGSKA (reference sequence). The table lists this clonotype with many counts. Its target is unknown. Study-wide findings and caveats: Day 15 to 85 contracting clones showed balanced CD4/CD8; day 15 to 37 expanders favored CD4+. Prior to infection, memory already included some responding clones, suggesting cross-reactive memory joined.

The source is an adult woman who had mild COVID-19 (a few samples of this study predate the infection). Cell type and time point are not known. Sequenced: PBMCs or a T cell subset sorted from them (not recorded which). The chain uses TRBV20-1 and TRBJ2-3; 9 nucleotides agree with TRBD2. This CDR3 is CSARDFERGASTSSDTQYF. The DNA for the CDR3 is TGCAGTGCTAGAGATTTCGAGCGGGGGGCCTCGACATCTTCAGATACGCAGTATTTT.